The T cell receptor (beta chain) described here comes from a study of technical replicates of blood from a handful of donors. The CDR3 has 16 amino acids. V shed 4 bases and J 4 bases; nucleotides not matched to a gene: 7. CDR1 is LNHDA, CDR2 SQIVND, per germline (reference sequence). Method: immunoSEQ multiplex PCR; TCRdb's copy keeps in-frame clones and lacks some. The sample carries just under 60,000 clones, approximately 94% recorded once. The sequenced material came from PBMCs. The chain links TRBV19 to TRBJ2-2, with TRBD2 identical over 9 bases. The TCR sequence derives from a human donor in good health. Some clones in this sample may be carry-over from other donors' samples. The CDR3 region has the DNA TGTGCCAGTAGTACCTGGACTAGCGTTGGCACCGGGGAGCTGTTTTTT. This encodes CASSTWTSVGTGELFF.